The next 25 T cell receptor beta chains were all read from a single sample in a study of PD-1 blockade in mismatch repair-deficient tumors (dated by TCRdb to about 2017). Receptor libraries were prepared by the immunoSEQ multiplex PCR assay. As stored in TCRdb, this immuneACCESS dataset retains in-frame rearrangements with V and J assigned. A fraction of the clones does not appear; measured against another copy, unresolved V genes explain less than half of the discrepancy, and the remainder lacks a known reason. In this sample the table shows some 130,000 clones, around nine tenths of which occur a single time. In total, the top ten clones hold roughly 10% of the sample. Sequencing used peripheral blood, obtained approximately 72 weeks after starting pembrolizumab. The receptors here all came from an adult with mismatch repair-deficient cancer.

The V and J genes are TRBV25-1 and TRBJ2-3; 8 bases map to TRBD2. The CDR3 length is 16 residues. From germline, CDR1 is MGHDK and CDR2 SYGVNS. Trimming took 6 bases from V and 10 from J; bases not matched to a gene: 18. CDR3 DNA sequence: TGTGCCAGCAGGGGAGTTGAAGCGGGAGAGAGTCGTGCGCAGTATTTT. Translation: CASRGVEAGESRAQYF.

CDR3 bases: TGTGCCAGCAGTCTTTCTCTTGGGACTACCCACCATGAGCAGTTCTTC. It translates to CASSLSLGTTHHEQFF. The rearrangement joins TRBV5-6 to TRBJ2-1; 7 bases are a match to TRBD2. CDR3 length: 16 residues. V shed 5 bases and J 8 bases; nucleotides not matched to a gene: 16. Germline V gene data show CDR1 as SGHDT and CDR2 as YYEEEE.

The chain joins TRBV10-2 to TRBJ2-1; D may be TRBD1 or TRBD2 (5 bases each). CDR1 and CDR2 (germline): WSHSY, SAAADI. V was clipped by 2 bases and J by 6 bases, with 11 bases between them. The CDR3 sequence is 14 residues long. CDR3 in amino acids: CASSETGALNEQFF. CDR3 coding DNA: TGCGCCAGCAGTGAGACCGGGGCCCTCAATGAGCAGTTCTTC.

CDR3 loop: CASSQEVDSYNEQFF. CDR3 DNA sequence: TGTGCCAGCAGCCAAGAGGTGGACTCCTACAATGAGCAGTTCTTC. V is TRBV4-2 and J is TRBJ2-1; D unresolved. This CDR3 has 15 residues. Trimming removed 0 bases from V and 0 bases from J, with 6 bases in between. Germline V lookup: CDR1 LGHNA, CDR2 YNFKEQ.

DNA of the CDR3: TGTGCCAGCAGTTTTGGACAGGGCGGCTATGGCTACACCTTC. Its protein is CASSFGQGGYGYTF. The chain couples TRBV27 to TRBJ1-2, with TRBD1 matching over 8 bases. With 3 bases clipped from V and 4 bases from J, the junction kept 4 bases outside the gene matches. Per germline, CDR1 MNHEY and CDR2 SMNVEV (reference sequence). The CDR3 consists of 14 residues.

This clone occurred once. V gene TRBV28 combines with J gene TRBJ2-1, with D possibly being TRBD2 (5 bases). CDR3 length: 17 residues. The germline gives CDR1 MDHEN, CDR2 SYDVKM. Trimming pared 6 bases from V and 3 bases from J, leaving 21 bases between. CDR3 in amino acids: CASSPFSARGNYNEQFF. CDR3 sequence (DNA): TGTGCCAGCAGCCCTTTTAGCGCGCGAGGAAACTACAATGAGCAGTTCTTC.

This chain connects TRBV6-1 to TRBJ2-7; D ambiguous. The ends were cut back, 2 bases at V and 1 base at J, with 9 bases in the middle. Germline CDR1 reads MNHNS; CDR2 reads SASEGT. This CDR3 has 14 residues. The CDR3 DNA is TGTGCCAGCAGTGAATCTGGGCTATCCTACGAGCAGTACTTC. As protein: CASSESGLSYEQYF.

The genes are TRBV11-2 and TRBJ2-7; 8 bases are a match to TRBD1. The trim removed 5 bases at V and 2 bases at J, leaving 11 bases unmatched. Germline V CDR1 and CDR2: SGHAT, FQNNGV. The CDR3 is 16 amino acids. The CDR3 DNA follows: TGTGCCAGCAGCAAAAATCGGGACAGGACCACCTACGAGCAGTACTTC. Its translation: CASSKNRDRTTYEQYF.

In the case of this clone: Other nucleotide sequences from this sample produce the same CDR3. The V and J genes are TRBV30 and TRBJ1-5; 7 bases are a match to TRBD1. This CDR3 spans 14 amino acids. V shed 2 bases and J 5 bases; nucleotides not matched to a gene: 6. Germline V gives CDR1 GTSNPN, CDR2 SVGIG (reference sequence). The CDR3 loop reads CAWSLRGPYQPQHF. In DNA form, the CDR3 reads TGTGCCTGGAGTTTGAGGGGGCCGTATCAGCCCCAGCATTTT. Full variable domain (outside the CDR3, taken from reference TRBV30 and TRBJ1-5): SQTIHQWPATLVQPVGSPLSLECTVEGTSNPNLYWYRQAAGRGLQLLFYSVGIGQISSEVPQNLSASRPQDRQFILSSKKLLLSDSGFYLCAWSLRGPYQPQHFGDGTRLSIL.

This clone was detected once. The chain carries TRBV11-2 and TRBJ2-7; possibly TRBD2 for D (5 bases). From germline, CDR1 is SGHAT and CDR2 FQNNGV. The germline V and J ends were trimmed by 5 bases and 3 bases, with 17 bases remaining between them. This CDR3 has 15 amino acids. The CDR3 spells CASSLVGVGYYEQYF. The CDR3 nucleotides are TGTGCCAGCAGCCTCGTCGGGGTTGGGTACTACGAGCAGTACTTC.

The chain carries TRBV7-9 and TRBJ2-5; 7 bases are shared with TRBD1. This CDR3 comprises 14 residues. Per the germline V gene, CDR1 is SEHNR and CDR2 is FQNEAQ (reference sequence). V lost 5 bases and J lost 4; bases outside the gene matches: 7. The CDR3 loop reads CASSSRDSLETQYF. As DNA, the CDR3 is TGTGCCAGCAGCAGCCGGGACAGCCTAGAGACCCAGTACTTC.

The chain carries TRBV4-1 and TRBJ2-7; a weak D match, TRBD2 (5 bases). Germline-derived CDR1 and CDR2 are MGHRA and YSYEKL. V lost 4 bases and J 0 bases, leaving 13 bases between the germline ends. The CDR3 covers 15 residues. In nucleotides, the CDR3 is TGCGCCAGCAGCCTGGATAATCGGGGCTCCTACGAGCAGTACTTC. Protein product: CASSLDNRGSYEQYF.

This clone was observed once. The chain has TRBV10-2 and TRBJ2-3; no reliable D call. V gave up 8 bases and J gave up 4 bases, with 19 bases separating them. CDR3 size: 15 residues. The germline V gene has CDR1 WSHSY and CDR2 SAAADI. CDR3 nucleotides: TGCGCCAGCGGCTCAGACCGAGTAATCTCAGATACGCAGTATTTT. This codes for CASGSDRVISDTQYF.

In DNA, the CDR3 is TGTGCCAGCAGCCTGGGACGGATGAACACTGAAGCTTTCTTT. It codes for CASSLGRMNTEAFF. The gene calls are TRBV16 and TRBJ1-1; possible D gene TRBD1, 5 bases. Germline V gives CDR1 KGHSY, CDR2 FQNENV. The CDR3 is 14 residues long. V was cut by 4 bases and J by 0 bases, with 9 bases left in between.

V usage is TRBV29-1 and J usage is TRBJ1-1, with TRBD1 matching 11 bases. The trim removed 7 bases at V and 3 bases at J, leaving 13 bases unmatched. This CDR3 region has 16 residues. Germline CDR1 is SQVTM and CDR2 is ANQGSEA. The CDR3 DNA follows: TGCAGCGCCACGCCCGGGACAGGGGGTTTCTACACTGAAGCTTTCTTT. This translates into CSATPGTGGFYTEAFF.

This clone was picked up a small number of times. Compared with germline, one end of the junction differs, possibly owing to a read error. This chain connects TRBV7-7 to TRBJ2-2; 9 bases agree with TRBD1. CDR3 length equals 17 residues. Germline-derived CDR1 and CDR2 are SSHAT and FNYEAQ (reference sequence). In DNA, the CDR3 is TGTGCTAGCAGCTTGTCCTTAGGGACAGGGCAGCGCGGGGAGCTGTTTTTT. Residues: CASSLSLGTGQRGELFF.

The genes are TRBV7-3 and TRBJ2-1, with TRBD2 matching over 7 bases. There are 15 residues in the CDR3. Germline CDR1 is SGHTA and CDR2 is FQGTGA. After removal of 0 bases from V and 9 bases from J, the junction contained 8 bases not matched to a gene. This CDR3 is CASSLTATSTGEQFF. In DNA, the CDR3 is TGTGCCAGCAGCTTAACCGCGACTAGCACCGGTGAGCAGTTCTTC. The complete variable domain, with remaining parts taken from reference TRBV7-3 and TRBJ2-1, reads GAGVSQTPSNKVTEKGKYVELRCDPISGHTALYWYRQSLGQGPEFLIYFQGTGAADDSGLPNDRFFAVRPEGSVSTLKIQRTERGDSAVYLCASSLTATSTGEQFFGPGTRLTVL.

The chain couples TRBV19 to TRBJ2-3, with D possibly being TRBD2 (6 bases). Germline assignment: CDR1 LNHDA and CDR2 SQIVND (reference sequence). Trimming pared 10 bases from V and 2 bases from J, leaving 13 bases between. This CDR3 is built from 13 residues. The CDR3 nucleotides read TGTGCCACCGCTAGCGTCGTCACAGATACGCAGTATTTT. It translates to CATASVVTDTQYF.

This clone has more than one count but fewer than ten. V is TRBV11-2 and J is TRBJ2-7, with 9 bases lining up with TRBD1. This CDR3 contains 13 residues. Germline V CDR1 and CDR2: SGHAT, FQNNGV. Unmatched junction bases numbered 4, after V lost 4 bases and J lost 6 bases. The CDR3 nucleotides are TGTGCCAGCAGCTCGGACAGGGGAGGCGAGCAGTACTTC. This encodes CASSSDRGGEQYF. The full variable domain, in which reference TRBV11-2 and TRBJ2-7 provide the parts outside the CDR3, is EAGVAQSPRYKIIEKRQSVAFWCNPISGHATLYWYQQILGQGPKLLIQFQNNGVVDDSQLPKDRFSAERLKGVDSTLKIQPAKLEDSAVYLCASSSDRGGEQYFGPGTRLTVT.

In this sample, this clone turned up once. The chain joins TRBV27 to TRBJ2-7; tentative D call: TRBD1 (5 bases). Per germline, CDR1 MNHEY and CDR2 SMNVEV (reference sequence). V was shortened by 3 bases and J by 7 bases, with 13 bases between the two germline ends. The CDR3 spans 13 residues. In DNA form, the CDR3 reads TGTGCCAGCAGTTTTTTGACAGCTCCAGAGCAGTACTTC. Its translation is CASSFLTAPEQYF.

The rearrangement uses TRBV7-8 and TRBJ2-3; TRBD2 matches 13 bases. The length of the CDR3 is 15 residues. Germline V gene lookup returns CDR1 SGHVS and CDR2 FQNEAQ. The J segment lost 6 bases and the V segment lost 5 bases, leaving 5 bases of the junction unmatched. The CDR3 DNA sequence: TGTGCCAGCAGCCACCGGACTAGCGGGAGTGATACGCAGTATTTT. Amino acid sequence: CASSHRTSGSDTQYF.

The chain joins TRBV7-6 to TRBJ2-2; D may be TRBD2 (6 bases). The germline CDR1 and CDR2 sequences are SGHVS and FNYEAQ. CDR3 length: 16 amino acids. V shed 5 bases and J shed 3 bases, with 16 bases lying between them. The CDR3 region has the DNA TGTGCCAGCAGCCACACCCTAGCGCTCTACACCGGGGAGCTGTTTTTT. It specifies CASSHTLALYTGELFF. The full variable domain, its missing parts supplied by reference TRBV7-6 and TRBJ2-2, is GAGVSQSPRYKVTKRGQDVALRCDPISGHVSLYWYRQALGQGPEFLTYFNYEAQQDKSGLPNDRFSAERPEGSISTLTIQRTEQRDSAMYRCASSHTLALYTGELFFGEGSRLTVL.

The chain carries TRBV2 and TRBJ1-4; no reliable D call. Trimming removed 4 bases from V and 5 bases from J, with 11 bases in between. Per the germline V gene, CDR1 is SNHLY and CDR2 is FYNNEI. The CDR3 spans 14 residues. CDR3 sequence reads: CASSAEGRNEKLFF. CDR3 nucleotide sequence: TGTGCCAGCAGTGCGGAGGGTAGGAATGAAAAACTGTTTTTT.

The gene calls are TRBV6-5 and TRBJ2-1; TRBD2 agrees at 9 bases. The V segment lost 0 bases and the J segment 7 bases; nucleotides outside the gene matches: 4. The CDR3 is made up of 15 amino acids. Germline V gene lookup returns CDR1 MNHEY and CDR2 SVGAGI. The CDR3 is CASSYSASGNNEQFF. CDR3 coding DNA: TGTGCCAGCAGTTACTCGGCTAGCGGGAATAATGAGCAGTTCTTC.

V and J are TRBV11-2 and TRBJ1-2, with 7 bases lining up with TRBD1. CDR3 length equals 15 residues. V was pared by 5 bases and J by 4 bases, with 10 bases of the junction left unmatched. The germline V gene encodes CDR1 SGHAT and CDR2 FQNNGV. The CDR3: CASSPGTESPYGYTF. In DNA form, the CDR3 reads TGTGCCAGCAGCCCGGGGACAGAGTCCCCCTATGGCTACACCTTC.